Reported below is one T cell receptor (beta chain). Its antigen is undetermined. Here immunoSEQ multiplex PCR was the method, and the copy in TCRdb shows in-frame clones only, minus some. Here the sample spans some 75,000 clones, under 90% being singletons. These data originate in a study of T cell clones after liver transplantation. Study-level information: Apart from a few HCV-positive recipients, transplants were for non-autoimmune, non-viral reasons. General study findings and limits: Post-transplant time points were not standardized, so conclusions are preliminary.

Germline V gene sequence: CDR1 SGHNT, CDR2 YYREEE (reference sequence). J gave up 10 bases and V 3 bases, and 7 bases lay outside the gene matches. The CDR3 covers 15 residues. V usage is TRBV5-4 and J usage is TRBJ2-2, with 12 positions matching TRBD2. The sample was CD4+ T cells from blood, taken before liver transplant. The clonotype was recovered from a human donor who received a liver transplant. CDR3 in amino acids: CASSSRTSGIEELFF. CDR3 nucleotide sequence: TGTGCCAGCAGCTCCCGGACTAGCGGGATAGAGGAGCTGTTTTTT.